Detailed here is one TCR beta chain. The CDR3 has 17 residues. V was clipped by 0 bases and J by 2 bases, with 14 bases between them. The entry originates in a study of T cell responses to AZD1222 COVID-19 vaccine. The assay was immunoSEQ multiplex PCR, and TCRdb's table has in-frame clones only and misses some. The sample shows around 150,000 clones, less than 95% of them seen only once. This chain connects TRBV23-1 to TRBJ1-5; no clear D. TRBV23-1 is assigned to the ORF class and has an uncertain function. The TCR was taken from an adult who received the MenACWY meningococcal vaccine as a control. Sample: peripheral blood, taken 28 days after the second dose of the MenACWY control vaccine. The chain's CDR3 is CASSQSWWHCGNQPQHF. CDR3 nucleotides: TGCGCCAGCAGTCAATCGTGGTGGCACTGTGGCAATCAGCCCCAGCATTTT.